The present T cell receptor beta chain was sequenced within a study of spatial heterogeneity in lung cancer. About the study: Raw-read counts averaged over ten per unique TCR and UMI combination. Study-wide points: Ubiquitous expanded tumor TCRs were observed in blood more at resection than follow-up.

This clonotype was detected ten times or more. As yet, its antigen is unknown. On each TCR cDNA molecule, a unique molecular identifier was present. MiXCR, run by TCRdb on the 5' RACE reads, gives a single entry per CDR3 protein. This repertoire shows under 100,000 distinct CDR3 sequences, approximately 8.2% found once; its top ten account for 6.9%. V was trimmed by 0 bases and J by 4 bases, leaving 10 bases between them. This CDR3 has 15 residues. CDR1 is LGHNA and CDR2 is YSLEER in the germline V gene. Time point specified: sample taken at primary tumor resection. Whole RNA from tumor, nontumor lung or frozen PBMC was sequenced unsorted. Samples were donated by 72 untreated early-stage non-small cell lung cancer patients.

The V gene is TRBV4-3, the J gene TRBJ1-5; D not resolved. The receptor comes from a male donor with early-stage non-small cell lung cancer. Sequencing used PBMCs, obtained at surgery. The CDR3 nucleotides are TGCGCCAGCAGCCAAGAATTTCCAGAGAATCAGCCCCAGCATTTT. Its protein is CASSQEFPENQPQHF.